This TCR beta chain was documented in a study of response to subunit inactivated influenza vaccine. Regarding the study as a whole: Each seasonal flu vaccination may recruit only limited new T cells, authors suggested.

There are 12 residues in the CDR3. The V and J ends lost 4 bases and 8 bases respectively, with 11 bases between them. Germline CDR1 and CDR2: SGDLS and YYNGEE. This clonotype has only a few counts. Antigen specificity is unknown. MiXCR, run by TCRdb on the RT-PCR reads, gives a single entry per CDR3 protein. This table has about 520,000 distinct CDR3 sequences, around 25% appearing once. The specimen was CD4+ T cells sorted from PBMCs, collected approximately 5 days after vaccination. The sequence was obtained from a man between 45 and 60 years old who received an inactivated influenza vaccine. This chain links TRBV9 with TRBJ2-3; D is ambiguous. The CDR3 nucleotides are TGTGCCAGCAGCCCCGTAGCTAGTACGCAGTATTTT. Protein: CASSPVASTQYF. Filled out from reference TRBV9 and TRBJ2-3, the complete variable domain reads DSGVTQTPKHLITATGQRVTLRCSPRSGDLSVYWYQQSLDQGLQFLIQYYNGEERAKGNILERFSAQQFPDLHSELNLSSLELGDSALYFCASSPVASTQYFGPGTRLTVL.